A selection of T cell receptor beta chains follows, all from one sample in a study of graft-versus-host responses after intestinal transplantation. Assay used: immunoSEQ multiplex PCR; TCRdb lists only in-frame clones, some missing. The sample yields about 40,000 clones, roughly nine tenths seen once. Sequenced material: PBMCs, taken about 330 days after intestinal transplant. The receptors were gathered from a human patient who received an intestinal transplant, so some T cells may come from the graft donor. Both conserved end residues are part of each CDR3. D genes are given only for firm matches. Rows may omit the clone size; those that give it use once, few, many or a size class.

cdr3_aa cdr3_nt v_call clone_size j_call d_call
CASSFLEGADTQYF TGTGCCAGCAGTTTCTTGGAGGGGGCAGATACGCAGTATTTT TRBV28 - TRBJ2-3 -
CASSEYSGSTNEKLFF TGTGCCAGCAGTGAATATAGCGGTTCAACTAATGAAAAACTGTTTTTT TRBV25-1 - TRBJ1-4 -
CSARTGLNTEAFF TGCAGCGCCAGGACAGGTCTGAACACTGAAGCTTTCTTT TRBV29-1 - TRBJ1-1 TRBD1
CASSLQLDREPKETQYF TGTGCCAGCAGTTTGCAATTGGACAGGGAACCTAAAGAGACCCAGTACTTC TRBV28 once TRBJ2-5 TRBD1
CASSVMDRGHEQFF TGTGCCAGCAGTGTTATGGACAGGGGACATGAGCAGTTCTTC TRBV6-5 - TRBJ2-1 TRBD1
CANSFLGGSSYNEQFF TGTGCCAACAGCTTCCTTGGCGGGAGCTCCTACAATGAGCAGTTCTTC TRBV7-9 - TRBJ2-1 TRBD2
CASSLLGPTDTQYF TGTGCCAGCAGCTTGTTGGGCCCAACAGATACGCAGTATTTT TRBV7-7 - TRBJ2-3 -
CASRYRDGGTQYF TGTGCCAGCAGATATAGGGACGGCGGGACCCAGTACTTC TRBV6-5 - TRBJ2-5 -
CASSGGGYTF TGTGCCAGCAGCGGAGGTGGCTACACCTTC TRBV2 once TRBJ1-2 -
CASSRGQVTYEQYF TGTGCCAGCAGCCGAGGACAGGTAACCTACGAGCAGTACTTC TRBV5-5 - TRBJ2-7 TRBD1
CASRGTSGSGGANVLTF TGTGCCAGCAGGGGGACTAGCGGGAGCGGGGGGGCCAACGTCCTGACTTTC TRBV2 - TRBJ2-6 TRBD2
CASSQMTGKRNQPQHF TGTGCCAGCAGTCAGATGACAGGGAAGAGGAATCAGCCCCAGCATTTT TRBV2 - TRBJ1-5 TRBD1
CASSLAGGTGEQYF TGTGCCAGCAGCTTAGCGGGGGGAACCGGCGAGCAGTACTTC TRBV7-9 - TRBJ2-7 -
CASSLGQGANYGYTF TGTGCCAGCAGCTTAGGACAGGGGGCTAACTATGGCTACACCTTC TRBV7-8 - TRBJ1-2 TRBD1
CASSVAGTADTQYF TGTGCCAGCAGCGTAGCCGGGACGGCAGATACGCAGTATTTT TRBV9 - TRBJ2-3 -
CASSQDETGGSRNQPQHF TGCGCCAGCAGCCAAGATGAGACAGGGGGTTCCCGCAATCAGCCCCAGCATTTT TRBV4-1 - TRBJ1-5 TRBD1
CASSLVGTWGGQETQYF TGTGCCAGCAGCTTAGTTGGTACTTGGGGGGGCCAAGAGACCCAGTACTTC TRBV7-2 - TRBJ2-5 TRBD2
CASSLRKGAGETQYF TGTGCCAGCAGCTTACGGAAGGGGGCAGGAGAGACCCAGTACTTC TRBV11-2 - TRBJ2-5 TRBD1
CASSFWGANTGELFF TGTGCCAGCAGTTTCTGGGGGGCGAACACCGGGGAGCTGTTTTTT TRBV28 - TRBJ2-2 -
CASSTGLAGGPRDTQYF TGTGCCAGCAGTACTGGACTAGCGGGAGGCCCTCGGGATACGCAGTATTTT TRBV28 - TRBJ2-3 TRBD2
CASSVPSGSGADTQYF TGTGCCAGCAGCGTCCCGAGCGGGAGCGGGGCAGATACGCAGTATTTT TRBV7-3 - TRBJ2-3 TRBD2
CASSIRYWQEIYNEQFF TGTGCCAGTAGTATACGGTATTGGCAGGAGATCTACAATGAGCAGTTCTTC TRBV19 - TRBJ2-1 -
CASSVGLTHYEQYF TGTGCCAGCAGCGTAGGCCTGACCCACTACGAGCAGTACTTC TRBV9 - TRBJ2-7 -
CATSREPAGTATGELFF TGTGCCACCAGCAGAGAACCTGCAGGGACGGCCACCGGGGAGCTGTTTTTT TRBV15 - TRBJ2-2 -
CASSFGHYNSPLHF TGTGCCAGCAGCTTTGGACACTATAATTCACCCCTCCACTTT TRBV12-1 - TRBJ1-6 -
CASSPGLSPAYNEQFF TGCGCCAGCAGCCCGGGATTGAGCCCCGCCTACAATGAGCAGTTCTTC TRBV5-1 - TRBJ2-1 -
CASSLIGSRGDTQYF TGTGCCAGCAGCTTAATTGGGTCGCGCGGAGATACGCAGTATTTT TRBV7-3 - TRBJ2-3 -
CASSLEVLDTEAFF TGCGCCAGCAGCTTGGAAGTATTGGACACTGAAGCTTTCTTT TRBV5-1 - TRBJ1-1 -
CASSLAGSAYEQYF TGCGCCAGCAGCTTGGCGGGGTCCGCCTACGAGCAGTACTTC TRBV5-1 - TRBJ2-7 -
CASSSSGSSYNEQFF TGTGCCAGCAGCTCAAGCGGGAGCTCCTACAATGAGCAGTTCTTC TRBV5-5 - TRBJ2-1 TRBD2